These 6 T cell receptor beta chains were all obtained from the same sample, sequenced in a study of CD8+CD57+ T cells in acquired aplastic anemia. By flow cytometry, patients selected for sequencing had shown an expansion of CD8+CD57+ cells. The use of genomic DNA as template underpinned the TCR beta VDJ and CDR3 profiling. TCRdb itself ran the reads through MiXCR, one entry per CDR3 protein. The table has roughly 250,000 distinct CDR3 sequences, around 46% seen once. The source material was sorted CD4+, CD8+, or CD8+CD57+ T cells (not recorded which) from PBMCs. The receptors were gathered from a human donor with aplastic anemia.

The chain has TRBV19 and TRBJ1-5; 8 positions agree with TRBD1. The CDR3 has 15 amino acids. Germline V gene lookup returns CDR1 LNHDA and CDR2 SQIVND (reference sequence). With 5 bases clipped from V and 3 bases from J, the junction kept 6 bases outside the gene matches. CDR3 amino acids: CASSPGQGHNQPQHF. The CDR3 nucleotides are TGTGCCAGTAGTCCAGGACAGGGCCACAATCAGCCCCAGCATTTT.

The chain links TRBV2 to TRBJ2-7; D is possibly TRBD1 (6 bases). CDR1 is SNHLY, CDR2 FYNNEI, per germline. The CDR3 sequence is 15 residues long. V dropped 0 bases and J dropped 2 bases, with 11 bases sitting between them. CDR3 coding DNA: TGTGCCAGCAGTGAAGCGGTCAGGGGACCCTACGAGCAGTACTTC. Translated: CASSEAVRGPYEQYF.

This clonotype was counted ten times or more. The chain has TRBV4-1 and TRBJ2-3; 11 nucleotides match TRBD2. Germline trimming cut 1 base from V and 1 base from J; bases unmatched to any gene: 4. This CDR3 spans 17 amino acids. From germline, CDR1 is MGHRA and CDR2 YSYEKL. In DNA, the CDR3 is TGCGCCAGCAGCCAAGTTAGCGGGAGGGCCGGCACAGATACGCAGTATTTT. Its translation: CASSQVSGRAGTDTQYF.

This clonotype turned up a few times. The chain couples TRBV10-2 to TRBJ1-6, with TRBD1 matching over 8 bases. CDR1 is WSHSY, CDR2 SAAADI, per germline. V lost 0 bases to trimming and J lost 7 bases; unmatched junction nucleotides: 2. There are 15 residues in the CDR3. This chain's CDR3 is CASSESTGVNSPLHF. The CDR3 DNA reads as TGCGCCAGCAGTGAGTCGACAGGGGTAAATTCACCCCTCCACTTT.

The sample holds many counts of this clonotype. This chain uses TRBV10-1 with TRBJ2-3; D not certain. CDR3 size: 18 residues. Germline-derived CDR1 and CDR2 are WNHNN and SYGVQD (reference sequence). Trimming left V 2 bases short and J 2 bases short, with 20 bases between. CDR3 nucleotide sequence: TGCGCCAGCAGTGAGACCATCAGAAGGACCACCGACACAGATACGCAGTATTTT. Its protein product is CASSETIRRTTDTDTQYF.

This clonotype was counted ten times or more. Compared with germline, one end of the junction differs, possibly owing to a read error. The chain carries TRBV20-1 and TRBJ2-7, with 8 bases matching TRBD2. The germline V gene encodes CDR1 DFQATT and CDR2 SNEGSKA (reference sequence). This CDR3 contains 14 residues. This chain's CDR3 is CSARDGGADYEQYF. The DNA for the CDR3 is TGCAGTGCGAGAGACGGGGGGGCCGACTACGAGCAGTACTTC.